This passage covers 18 T cell receptor beta chains from one sample sequenced in a study of naive and memory T cell subsets. The SP2 primer and nested alpha and beta constant region primers amplified ligated cDNA in four rounds. TCRdb itself ran the 5' RACE reads through MiXCR, one entry per CDR3 protein. The sample yields roughly 60,000 distinct CDR3 sequences, approximately 8.5% seen once. TCR cDNA received a 3' ligated oligonucleotide that carried a UMI. The receptors derive from a female donor in good health.

This clonotype appeared a few times. This sequence joins TRBV19 and TRBJ1-1; 7 bases line up with TRBD1. The CDR3 is made up of 17 amino acids. V lost 6 bases and J lost 0; bases outside the gene matches: 13. In germline, CDR1 is LNHDA, CDR2 SQIVND (reference sequence). The DNA of the CDR3 is TGTGCCAGTAGCCTACTCGACAGGGCTTCCCTGAACACTGAAGCTTTCTTT. Translated, it gives CASSLLDRASLNTEAFF.

This clonotype was observed a handful of times. The chain recombines TRBV29-1 with TRBJ1-1, with D hard to call. The ends were cut back, 6 bases at V and 0 bases at J, with 14 bases in the middle. Germline lookup yields CDR1 SQVTM and CDR2 ANQGSEA. The CDR3 loop spans 14 amino acids. This CDR3 is CSVAQQNMNTEAFF. The CDR3 bases are TGCAGCGTCGCCCAACAGAACATGAACACTGAAGCTTTCTTT.

For the CDR3, the DNA is TGCAGCGTTCTTCAGGGGCCTTACACCGGGGAGCTGTTTTTT. Translated, it gives CSVLQGPYTGELFF. V usage is TRBV29-1 and J usage is TRBJ2-2, with D possibly TRBD1 on 6 matching bases. Germline lookup yields CDR1 SQVTM and CDR2 ANQGSEA. The V end lost 5 bases, the J end lost 3 bases, and 13 bases lay between the germline ends. This CDR3 has 14 residues.

This clonotype was recorded at least ten times. The gene calls are TRBV9 and TRBJ2-7; no firm D call. The germline CDR1 and CDR2 sequences are SGDLS and YYNGEE. V was trimmed by 4 bases and J by 0 bases, leaving 11 bases between them. This CDR3 spans 14 amino acids. This chain's CDR3 is CASSPRTASYEQYF. CDR3 nucleotides: TGTGCCAGCAGCCCAAGGACGGCCTCCTACGAGCAGTACTTC.

There are many counts of this clonotype. The chain has TRBV5-1 and TRBJ2-3; the match to TRBD2 covers 9 bases. J lost 3 bases, V lost 0 bases, and 5 bases had no gene match. This CDR3 comprises 16 residues. Germline lookup yields CDR1 SGHRS and CDR2 YFSETQ. CDR3 residues: CASSLELAGITDTQYF. The CDR3 coding sequence is TGCGCCAGCAGCTTGGAACTAGCGGGTATAACAGATACGCAGTATTTT. The whole variable domain, filled in from reference TRBV5-1 and TRBJ2-3, reads KAGVTQTPRYLIKTRGQQVTLSCSPISGHRSVSWYQQTPGQGLQFLFEYFSETQRNKGNFPGRFSGRQFSNSRSEMNVSTLELGDSALYLCASSLELAGITDTQYFGPGTRLTVL.

A few counts support this clonotype. The genes are TRBV27 and TRBJ1-6, with TRBD1 matching over 7 bases. V lost 1 base to trimming and J lost 6 bases; unmatched junction nucleotides: 9. CDR1 is MNHEY, CDR2 SMNVEV, per germline (reference sequence). The CDR3 contains 17 residues. The CDR3 region has the DNA TGTGCCAGCAGTTTATGGGTACAGGGGTCACGTAATTCACCCCTCCACTTT. Translated: CASSLWVQGSRNSPLHF.

The chain has TRBV5-1 and TRBJ2-2, with TRBD1 matching 10 bases. Looked up from germline, CDR1 is SGHRS and CDR2 is YFSETQ. V trimming: 2 bases; J trimming: 5 bases; junction bases outside the gene matches: 3. The CDR3 is 15 residues long. The CDR3 bases are TGCGCCAGCAGCTTCGGGACAGGGGAAACCGGGGAGCTGTTTTTT. Protein: CASSFGTGETGELFF.

J is TRBJ2-1 and V is TRBV5-1; unclear D gene. V was trimmed by 5 bases and J by 2 bases, leaving 11 bases between them. The CDR3 runs 14 residues. Per the germline V gene, CDR1 is SGHRS and CDR2 is YFSETQ. The DNA for the CDR3 is TGCGCCAGCAGTCCGGCGCTCCCCTACAATGAGCAGTTCTTC. It encodes CASSPALPYNEQFF.

This clonotype was seen a handful of times. The chain recombines TRBV27 with TRBJ2-3, with 7 bases matching TRBD1. Per the germline V gene, CDR1 is MNHEY and CDR2 is SMNVEV (reference sequence). J lost 5 bases, V lost 8 bases, and 7 bases had no gene match. The CDR3 sequence is 13 residues long. The CDR3 DNA sequence: TGTGCCAGCCGTAGGACAGGCGAAGATACGCAGTATTTT. It translates to CASRRTGEDTQYF.

This clonotype was counted ten times or more. The rearrangement links TRBV29-1 to TRBJ2-3, with 7 positions matching TRBD1. The ends lost 0 bases at V and 2 bases at J; junction bases unmatched: 8. CDR3 length equals 16 residues. CDR1 SQVTM and CDR2 ANQGSEA come from the germline V gene. DNA for the CDR3: TGCAGCGTTGAAGATCCAACGGGACAGTTCACAGATACGCAGTATTTT. This translates into CSVEDPTGQFTDTQYF.

The genes are TRBV12-3 or TRBV12-4 and TRBJ1-5, with unresolved D. V dropped 2 bases and J dropped 3 bases, with 8 bases sitting between them. The CDR3 contains 14 residues. CDR3 sequence reads: CASSLTNLNQPQHF. CDR3 DNA sequence: TGTGCCAGCAGTTTAACGAACCTCAATCAGCCCCAGCATTTT.

This clonotype showed up just a few times. The J gene is TRBJ2-3, the V gene TRBV10-3, with TRBD2 as a possible D gene (6 bases). Germline CDR1 ENHRY, CDR2 SYGVKD. The CDR3 loop spans 14 amino acids. The V and J ends lost 4 bases and 5 bases respectively, with 13 bases between them. CDR3 loop: CAISGSPSEDTQYF. DNA of the CDR3: TGTGCCATCAGTGGAAGCCCTAGCGAAGATACGCAGTATTTT.

This clonotype was detected ten times or more. The gene calls are TRBV20-1 and TRBJ1-5; no clear D gene. Looked up from germline, CDR1 is DFQATT and CDR2 is SNEGSKA (reference sequence). V lost 0 bases to trimming and J lost 8 bases, with 11 bases between them. CDR3 length: 13 residues. CDR3 amino acids: CSARDSWGKPQHF. In nucleotides, the CDR3 is TGCAGTGCTAGAGATAGTTGGGGAAAGCCCCAGCATTTT.

The chain joins TRBV12-3 or TRBV12-4 to TRBJ1-4; D is undetermined. Trimming cost V 4 bases and J 2 bases, with 8 bases left between them. This CDR3 contains 14 residues. The CDR3 DNA is TGTGCCAGCAGTTCCATCGGGACTAATGAAAAACTGTTTTTT. Translated, it gives CASSSIGTNEKLFF.

This clonotype was observed a few times. The V call is TRBV6-5, the J call TRBJ2-1, with D tentatively TRBD1 or TRBD2 (5 bases each). CDR1 is MNHEY, CDR2 SVGAGI, per germline. V dropped 6 bases and J dropped 8 bases, with 20 bases sitting between them. The length of the CDR3 is 15 residues. The CDR3 nucleotides read TGTGCCAGCAGATCTCCGAGGGACCATACAGATGAGCAGTTCTTC. As protein: CASRSPRDHTDEQFF.

This clonotype was counted only a few times. CDR3 DNA sequence: TGTGCCAGTAGTCGCGGAGGGGGTTCCACTAATGAAAAACTGTTTTTT. This gives the protein CASSRGGGSTNEKLFF. The rearrangement uses TRBV19 and TRBJ1-4; the D gene is possibly TRBD1 (6 bases). Germline lookup yields CDR1 LNHDA and CDR2 SQIVND (reference sequence). This CDR3 is 16 amino acids long. V lost 5 bases, J lost 2 bases, and 15 bases lay in between.

This clonotype was detected ten times or more. The chain combines TRBV29-1 with TRBJ2-1; perhaps TRBD2 as D (5 bases). The ends were cut back, 4 bases at V and 2 bases at J, with 15 bases in the middle. Germline-derived CDR1 and CDR2 are SQVTM and ANQGSEA. The CDR3 contains 15 residues. The CDR3 is CSVAPGVFPYNEQFF. The DNA of the CDR3 is TGCAGCGTTGCTCCCGGGGTATTTCCCTACAATGAGCAGTTCTTC.

The chain employs TRBV5-1 and TRBJ2-1; 10 nucleotides match TRBD2. V trimming: 4 bases; J trimming: 10 bases; junction bases outside the gene matches: 11. The CDR3 runs to 15 residues. The germline V gene encodes CDR1 SGHRS and CDR2 YFSETQ. CDR3 in DNA: TGCGCCAGCAGCGGGGGGGCTAGCGGGAGCGACGAGCAGTTCTTC. As protein: CASSGGASGSDEQFF.